Presented here are 6 T cell receptor beta chains from one specimen sequenced in a study of OX40 agonist ivuxolimab in advanced cancers. Sequencing used immunoSEQ multiplex PCR; TCRdb keeps in-frame clones, though not all of them. The sample lists tens of thousands of clones, 70% to 90% occurring once. The specimen was CD4+ or CD8+ T cells sorted from blood, collected in a trial of the OX40 agonist ivuxolimab. Receptor source: an adult with an advanced solid tumor such as melanoma, head and neck, liver or kidney cancer.

This clone was observed a handful of times. The chain carries TRBV4-2 and TRBJ1-3, with D possibly TRBD1 on 5 matching bases. The ends were cut back, 1 base at V and 2 bases at J, with 12 bases in the middle. The CDR3 covers 16 residues. Germline CDR1 is LGHNA and CDR2 is YNFKEQ. CDR3 sequence (DNA): TGTGCCAGCAGCCAAGGCGATCAGGGAACTGGAAACACCATATATTTT. Residues: CASSQGDQGTGNTIYF.

This chain links TRBV7-9 with TRBJ2-7; D uncertain. The CDR3 loop spans 17 amino acids. The V end lost 0 bases, the J end lost 0 bases, and 15 bases lay between the germline ends. Germline CDR1 is SEHNR and CDR2 is FQNEAQ (reference sequence). The CDR3 coding sequence is TGTGCCAGCAGCTTAGCGGTGATCACGGAAAGCTCCTACGAGCAGTACTTC. Encoded protein: CASSLAVITESSYEQYF.

The chain couples TRBV4-3 to TRBJ1-4; D unclear. The CDR3 runs to 17 residues. V lost 2 bases to trimming and J lost 2 bases, with 15 bases between them. Per the germline V gene, CDR1 is LGHNA and CDR2 is YSLEER. The CDR3 here is CASSQSPNSRTNEKLFF. As DNA, the CDR3 is TGCGCCAGCAGCCAATCCCCCAATAGCAGGACTAATGAAAAACTGTTTTTT.

This chain connects TRBV7-3 to TRBJ1-1; 10 bases are a match to TRBD1. CDR1 SGHTA and CDR2 FQGTGA come from the germline V gene. After removal of 5 bases from V and 7 bases from J, the junction contained 4 bases not matched to a gene. The CDR3 has 13 residues. CDR3 sequence reads: CASSKTGGLEAFF. DNA of the CDR3: TGTGCCAGCAGCAAGACAGGGGGCCTTGAAGCTTTCTTT.

The genes are TRBV5-1 and TRBJ2-3; perhaps TRBD2 as D (5 bases). Looked up from germline, CDR1 is SGHRS and CDR2 is YFSETQ. The V end lost 2 bases, the J end lost 1 base, and 11 bases lay between the germline ends. This CDR3 has 15 amino acids. CDR3: CASSFRTLGTDTQYF. CDR3 DNA: TGCGCCAGCAGCTTCCGGACTCTTGGCACAGATACGCAGTATTTT.

The chain uses TRBV25-1 and TRBJ2-7; perhaps TRBD1 as D (6 bases). Deletions cut 2 bases from V and 10 bases from J, with 18 bases between. There are 14 residues in the CDR3. In germline, CDR1 is MGHDK, CDR2 SYGVNS. The CDR3 reads CASSEHRVPPHQYF. The DNA for the CDR3 is TGTGCCAGCAGTGAACACAGGGTCCCTCCCCACCAGTACTTC.